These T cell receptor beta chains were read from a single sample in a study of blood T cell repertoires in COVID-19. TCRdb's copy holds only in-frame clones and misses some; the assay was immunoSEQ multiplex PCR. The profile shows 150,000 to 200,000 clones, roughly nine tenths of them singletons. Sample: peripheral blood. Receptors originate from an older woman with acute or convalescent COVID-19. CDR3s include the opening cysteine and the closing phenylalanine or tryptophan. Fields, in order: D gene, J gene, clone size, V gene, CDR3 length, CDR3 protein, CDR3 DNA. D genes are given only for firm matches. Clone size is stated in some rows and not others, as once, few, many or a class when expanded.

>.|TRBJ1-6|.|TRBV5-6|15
CASSLDQGSNSPLHF
TGTGCCAGCAGCTTGGATCAGGGAAGCAATTCACCCCTCCACTTT
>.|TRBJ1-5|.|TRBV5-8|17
CASSSWWEGGSNQPQHF
TGTGCCAGCAGCTCGTGGTGGGAGGGCGGGAGCAATCAGCCCCAGCATTTT
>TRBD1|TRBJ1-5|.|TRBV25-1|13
CASSGQGNQPQHF
TGTGCCAGCAGTGGACAGGGGAATCAGCCCCAGCATTTT
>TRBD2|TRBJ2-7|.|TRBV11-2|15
CASSLASGNSYEQYF
TGTGCCAGCAGCTTAGCTAGCGGGAACTCCTACGAGCAGTACTTC
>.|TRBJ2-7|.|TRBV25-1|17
CASSERDGRGLTYEQYF
TGTGCCAGCAGTGAACGAGATGGCCGAGGGCTGACCTACGAGCAGTACTTC
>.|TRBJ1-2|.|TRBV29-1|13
CSAWGGLDYGYTF
TGCAGCGCTTGGGGAGGGTTGGACTATGGCTACACCTTC
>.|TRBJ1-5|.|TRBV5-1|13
CASSLSSNQPQHF
TGCGCCAGCAGCTTGAGCAGCAATCAGCCCCAGCATTTT
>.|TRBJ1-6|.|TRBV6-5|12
CASKGENSPLHF
TGTGCCAGCAAAGGAGAAAATTCACCCCTCCACTTT
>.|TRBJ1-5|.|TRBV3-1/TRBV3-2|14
CASSQGVRDQPQHF
TGTGCCAGCAGCCAAGGGGTTCGGGATCAGCCCCAGCATTTT
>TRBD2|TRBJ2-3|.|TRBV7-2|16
CASSPPAGGSTDTQYF
TGTGCCAGCAGCCCTCCAGCGGGAGGTAGCACAGATACGCAGTATTTT
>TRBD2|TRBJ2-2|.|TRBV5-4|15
CASSSKTSVPWELFF
TGTGCCAGCAGCTCTAAGACTAGCGTCCCTTGGGAGCTGTTTTTT
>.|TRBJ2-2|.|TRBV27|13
CASTGGRGGELFF
TGTGCCAGCACCGGAGGGCGAGGAGGGGAGCTGTTTTTT
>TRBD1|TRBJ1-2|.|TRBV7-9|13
CASSLDRVGGYTF
TGTGCCAGCAGCCTAGACAGGGTTGGTGGCTACACCTTC
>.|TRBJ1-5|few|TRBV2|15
CASSAGGNSNQPQHF
TGTGCCAGCAGTGCTGGCGGAAATAGCAATCAGCCCCAGCATTTT
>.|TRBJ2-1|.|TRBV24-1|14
CATSDAGPRNEQFF
TGTGCCACCAGTGATGCTGGCCCTCGCAATGAGCAGTTCTTC
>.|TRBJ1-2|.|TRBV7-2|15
CASSLSVEAIYGYTF
TGTGCCAGCAGTCTTTCTGTCGAGGCGATATATGGCTACACCTTC
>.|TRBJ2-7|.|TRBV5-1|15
CASSPSPGVPYEQYF
TGCGCCAGCAGCCCCTCGCCGGGGGTTCCTTACGAGCAGTACTTC
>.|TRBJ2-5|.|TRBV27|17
CASSFLSSGQSQETQYF
TGTGCCAGCAGTTTTCTTAGTTCGGGACAAAGCCAAGAGACCCAGTACTTC
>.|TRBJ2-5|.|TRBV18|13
CASSTDIQETQYF
TGTGCCAGCTCAACCGACATCCAAGAGACCCAGTACTTC
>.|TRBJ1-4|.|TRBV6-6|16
CASSALFRERDEKLFF
TGTGCCAGCAGTGCCCTATTCCGGGAGAGAGATGAAAAACTGTTTTTT
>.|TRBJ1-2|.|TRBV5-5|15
CASSLAPAGNYGYTF
TGTGCCAGCAGCTTGGCCCCGGCAGGGAACTATGGCTACACCTTC
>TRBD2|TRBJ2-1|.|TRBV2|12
CASRGGYNEQFF
TGTGCCAGTCGGGGGGGCTACAATGAGCAGTTCTTC
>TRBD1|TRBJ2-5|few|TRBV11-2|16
CASSLDKLGQRETQYF
TGTGCCAGCAGCTTAGACAAACTGGGACAGAGGGAGACCCAGTACTTC
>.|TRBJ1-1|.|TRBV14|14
CASSQERHGTEAFF
TGTGCCAGCAGCCAAGAGCGGCACGGCACTGAAGCTTTCTTT
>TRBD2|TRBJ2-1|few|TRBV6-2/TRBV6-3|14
CASSWTSGRYPRFF
TGTGCCAGCAGTTGGACTAGCGGGAGGTATCCACGGTTCTTC
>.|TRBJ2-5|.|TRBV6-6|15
CASRTTYRVQETQYF
TGTGCCAGCAGAACAACTTACAGGGTTCAAGAGACCCAGTACTTC
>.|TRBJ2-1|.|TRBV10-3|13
CAINKGTSNEQFF
TGTGCCATCAACAAAGGGACTTCCAATGAGCAGTTCTTC
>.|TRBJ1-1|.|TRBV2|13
CASSEDQGTEAFF
TGTGCCAGCAGTGAAGATCAGGGCACTGAAGCTTTCTTT
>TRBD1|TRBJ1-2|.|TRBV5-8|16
CASSLAGGGSNYGYTF
TGTGCCAGCAGCTTGGCAGGGGGAGGATCTAACTATGGCTACACCTTC
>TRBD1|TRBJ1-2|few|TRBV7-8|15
CASSPTGGSGDGYTF
TGTGCCAGCAGCCCAACAGGGGGCAGCGGGGATGGCTACACCTTC
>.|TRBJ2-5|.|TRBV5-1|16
CASRYQQGTIQETQYF
TGCGCCAGCAGGTACCAACAGGGTACGATCCAAGAGACCCAGTACTTC
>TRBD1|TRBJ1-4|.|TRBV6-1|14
CASSEGDSNEKLFF
TGTGCCAGCAGTGAAGGGGACAGTAATGAAAAACTGTTTTTT
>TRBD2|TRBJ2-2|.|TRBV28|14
CASLAGAGTGELFF
TGTGCCAGTTTGGCGGGAGCCGGCACCGGGGAGCTGTTTTTT
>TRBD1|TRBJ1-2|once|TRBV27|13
CASSPDRVRGYTF
TGTGCCAGCAGCCCGGACAGGGTTCGTGGCTACACCTTC
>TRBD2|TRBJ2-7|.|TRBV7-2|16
CASSLTSGSLSYEQYF
TGTGCCAGCAGCTTAACTAGCGGATCGCTCTCCTACGAGCAGTACTTC
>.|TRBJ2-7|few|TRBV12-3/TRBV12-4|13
CASSFSGGREQYF
TGTGCCAGCAGTTTCTCCGGAGGGCGCGAGCAGTACTTC
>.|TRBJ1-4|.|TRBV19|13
CASSGGRGEKLFF
TGTGCCAGTAGTGGAGGGCGAGGAGAAAAACTGTTTTTT
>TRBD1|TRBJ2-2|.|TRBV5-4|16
CASSLRTGGNTGELFF
TGTGCCAGCAGCTTGAGGACAGGGGGCAACACCGGGGAGCTGTTTTTT
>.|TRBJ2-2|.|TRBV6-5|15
CASTQGLANTGELFF
TGTGCCAGCACCCAGGGCCTCGCGAACACCGGGGAGCTGTTTTTT
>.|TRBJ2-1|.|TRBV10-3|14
CAISAWGLDSEQFF
TGTGCCATCAGTGCCTGGGGACTTGACAGTGAGCAGTTCTTC